Reported below is one TCR beta chain. The sample holds a few counts of this clonotype. This receptor's antigen is unknown. No base quality values were provided; no much bigger clone lies one nucleotide off. From the second PCR step onward, the TCR alpha chain libraries and the TCR beta chain libraries were amplified separately. Donor CMV status was determined by IFNgamma production from CD4+ T cells after overnight stimulation of fresh PBMCs with CMV viral lysate. CD4 T cells were positively selected with Miltenyi beads, followed by positive selection of CD8 T cells from the CD4-negative fraction. After staining for CD3, CD4, CD8, CD45RA, CD27 and a live/dead dye, cells were sorted on a BD Aria II into four subsets based on CD45RA and CD27. Three healthy volunteers provided blood, and the blood of each volunteer was split into CD4 and CD8 T cells and then into four differentiation subsets. Roughly 0.13 L of peripheral blood was collected from each donor, and PBMC were isolated by Ficoll-Paque PLUS density-gradient centrifugation. Sorted cells were lysed in RLT buffer, and RNA was extracted with a Qiagen RNeasy kit and stored at -80°C.

This sample is part of a study of naive and memory T cell subsets (dated by TCRdb to about 2017). Context from the whole study: The study applied an open-source, UMI-based TCR alpha and beta sequencing pipeline to sorted naive and memory peripheral blood T cell subsets. RNA was DNase-treated and reverse transcribed with TCR constant-region primers, mostly using SuperScript III. The results of the functional CMV T cell responses matched the IgG serology results in every case. The paper's findings and limits, for the study overall: RNA-based TCR counts may be influenced by expression changes linked to T cell activation and differentiation. A clonotype was defined as a single alpha or beta chain sequence rather than as a paired alpha/beta receptor. No ground truth was available to validate the repertoire findings for the naive and memory subsets. In both CD4 and CD8 cells, going from naive through CM, EM and EMRA, the Gini index went up while Shannon and inverse Simpson diversity went down. After error correction, over 95% of naive TCR sequences appeared only once, giving much steeper abundance distributions than memory subsets. A few larger clonotypes were found in naive repertoires, especially CD8, and these larger clonotypes were possibly memory cells re-expressing CD45RA. The abundance of TCRs followed a power law with an exponent that differed between naive and memory subsets yet stayed consistent across the three individuals.

Libraries were constructed by UMI-ligation and nested PCR. An equimolar mix of two oligonucleotides covering both TRBC1 and TRBC2 was used as the beta constant-region primer. A single-stranded oligonucleotide carrying the SP2 primer and a 12-nucleotide UMI was ligated to the 3' end of the cDNA by T4 RNA ligase 1. Four rounds of PCR, combining the SP2 primer with nested alpha and beta constant-region primers, were used to amplify the ligated cDNA. Incubation of the ligation reaction was carried out at 16 degrees C for about 19-24 hours. PCR2 was usually performed as a SYBR Green qPCR and halted at a preset threshold so that over-amplification would not occur. Agencourt AMPure XP magnetic beads were used for all purifications after the first. Libraries were quantified by Qubit and checked on a TapeStation, where a main peak was expected near 650 bp. Sequencing of the pooled libraries was done on an Illumina MiSeq using v2 2x251 paired-end kits, which typically yielded roughly 0.85-2 million reads per sample. Libraries were pooled at approximately 4 nM per sample, and roughly 4.5-8% PhiX was added to improve cluster recognition. Regarding the original processing steps: FASTQ reads processed by Demultiplexor were assigned V and J genes by Decombinator through tag matching that tolerated a single base-pair mismatch. By using UMIs, Collapsinator corrected both sequencing errors and the frequency errors caused by PCR heterogeneity. TCRs were translated and CDR3s were extracted from the conserved cysteine to the FGXG phenylalanine by CDR3Translator, with non-productive sequences being flagged. Gini, Shannon entropy and inverse Simpson indices were calculated on repertoires that had been subsampled to equal numbers of UMI-defined TCRs. Within the linear range, a power law was fitted to clonotype abundance distributions using maximum likelihood. Similar UMI counts, unique TCR numbers and clonal distributions were obtained with the pipeline and with MIGEC on one naive CD8 sample. In one analysis, naive TCRs also found in any memory subset of the same donor were removed from the naive repertoire. The repertoires were searched for about 7,000 CMV-associated CDR3 sequences that had been compiled from VDJdb and a published dataset. The raw public data were reprocessed by TCRdb itself: fastp quality trimming at Q25, MiXCR clonotype calling, in-frame beta chains only. Duplicate CDR3 protein sequences are folded into a single record with the most common DNA and genes. The V and J calls reflect TCRdb's pipeline rather than the authors' work. Within this sample are about 150,000 distinct CDR3 sequences, with more than 15% of them counted one time only. Approximately 0.15% of the sample is held by the ten biggest clonotypes.

Sequencing input: naive CD4+ T cells from blood. The intended sense of this specimen's cell subset or site label: naive T cells, CD45RA high CD27+. This sequence originates from a human donor in good health.

The base sequence is TGTGCCAGCAGTTACGGAGGTGGAGGAGGTAAAAACATTCAGTACTTC. Its amino acids are CASSYGGGGGKNIQYF. The chain uses TRBV6-5 and TRBJ2-4; TRBD2 could be the D gene, as 5 bases match. From its cysteine to its phenylalanine, the CDR3 spans 16 amino acids. The entry retains the CDR3 DNA only, 48 bases that are in frame from base 1. Looking up the germline V gene yields CDR1 MNHEY and CDR2 SVGAGI. Relative to germline, V is 2 bases shorter and J is 4 bases shorter, with 15 bases between their ends.